A single sample is the source of the 9 T cell receptor beta chains below, sequenced in a study of CD8+ T cells in alopecia areata. Following extraction, RNA underwent reverse transcription to cDNA, which served as the sequencing template. Sequencing was performed with immunoSEQ multiplex PCR; in TCRdb, only in-frame clones are kept and a portion is missing. The data hold 150,000 to 200,000 clones, with roughly 70% observed a single time. This sample's treatment: oral pan-JAK inhibitor, 5-10 mg twice daily. The material sequenced was CD4+ T cells sorted from blood, taken around week 50, from a patient treated with tofacitinib. These receptors originate from a human donor with alopecia areata.

The genes are TRBV30 and TRBJ2-1; TRBD1 might be the D (6 bases). This CDR3 comprises 14 residues. V was shortened by 3 bases and J by 5 bases, with 14 bases between the two germline ends. Germline CDR1 GTSNPN, CDR2 SVGIG (reference sequence). The CDR3 protein is CAWSQDRTDNEQFF. The CDR3 bases are TGTGCCTGGAGCCAAGACAGGACAGACAATGAGCAGTTCTTC. The variable domain in full, with the rest retrieved from reference TRBV30 and TRBJ2-1, is SQTIHQWPATLVQPVGSPLSLECTVEGTSNPNLYWYRQAAGRGLQLLFYSVGIGQISSEVPQNLSASRPQDRQFILSSKKLLLSDSGFYLCAWSQDRTDNEQFFGPGTRLTVL.

The chain uses TRBV29-1 and TRBJ2-1; D unresolved. The CDR3 has 16 amino acids. The germline gives CDR1 SQVTM, CDR2 ANQGSEA. V lost 3 bases and J lost 0, with 15 bases in between. This CDR3 is CSVESALKSSYNEQFF. CDR3 sequence (DNA): TGCAGCGTTGAGTCAGCGTTGAAGAGCTCCTACAATGAGCAGTTCTTC.

There are a few counts of this clone. The V and J genes are TRBV9 and TRBJ1-3; D is perhaps TRBD1 (5 bases). Trimming stripped 0 bases from V and 2 bases from J, with 9 bases between. The CDR3 consists of 15 residues. The germline CDR1 and CDR2 sequences are SGDLS and YYNGEE. Here the CDR3 DNA reads TGTGCCAGCAGCGTAGGGGGGAACGCTGGAAACACCATATATTTT. It specifies CASSVGGNAGNTIYF.

This sequence joins TRBV7-2 and TRBJ2-7; 12 nucleotides align to TRBD1. The ends lost 5 bases at V and 3 bases at J; junction bases unmatched: 2. The CDR3 is 14 residues long. Germline CDR1 reads SGHTA; CDR2 reads FQGNSA. CDR3 loop: CASSRDRGRYEQYF. The DNA for the CDR3 is TGTGCCAGCAGCCGGGACAGGGGGCGCTACGAGCAGTACTTC.

The V call is TRBV11-2, the J call TRBJ2-7, with D possibly TRBD1 on 6 matching bases. Trimming took off 0 bases at V and 4 bases at J, with 10 bases between the two ends. The germline CDR1 and CDR2 sequences are SGHAT and FQNNGV. This CDR3 region has 14 residues. The DNA for the CDR3 is TGTGCCAGCAGCTTAGACGCAGGGACATACGAGCAGTACTTC. It is translated as CASSLDAGTYEQYF.

The rearrangement joins TRBV7-9 to TRBJ2-3; D possibly uses TRBD1 or TRBD2 (5 bases each). V gave up 5 bases and J gave up 3 bases, with 15 bases separating them. Germline loops: CDR1 SEHNR, CDR2 FQNEAQ (reference sequence). The CDR3 covers 15 residues. The CDR3 is CASSQWDRQTDTQYF. The DNA for the CDR3 is TGTGCCAGCAGCCAATGGGACCGCCAGACAGATACGCAGTATTTT.

The chain couples TRBV6-6 to TRBJ2-3; D unresolved. The CDR3 loop spans 12 amino acids. CDR1 MNHNY and CDR2 SVGAGI come from the germline V gene (reference sequence). Trimming pared 0 bases from V and 5 bases from J, leaving 3 bases between. The CDR3 sequence is CASSYSRDTQYF. Here the CDR3 DNA reads TGTGCCAGCAGTTACTCGAGAGATACGCAGTATTTT.

The chain couples TRBV7-2 to TRBJ2-3, with 8 bases that match TRBD2. Unmatched junction bases numbered 10, after V lost 3 bases and J lost 5 bases. Looked up from germline, CDR1 is SGHTA and CDR2 is FQGNSA. CDR3 length equals 16 residues. The CDR3 here is CASSFLPGGAVDTQYF. CDR3 DNA: TGTGCCAGCAGCTTCCTCCCGGGGGGGGCTGTAGATACGCAGTATTTT.

The chain joins TRBV2 to TRBJ1-2; D possibly corresponds to TRBD1 (5 bases). V lost 8 bases, J lost 5 bases, and 9 bases lay in between. Germline values: CDR1 SNHLY, CDR2 FYNNEI. The CDR3 is 11 residues long. The CDR3 is CASGTSYGYTF. DNA of the CDR3: TGTGCCAGCGGGACTTCATATGGCTACACCTTC. Full variable domain (outside the CDR3, taken from reference TRBV2 and TRBJ1-2): EPEVTQTPSHQVTQMGQEVILRCVPISNHLYFYWYRQILGQKVEFLVSFYNNEISEKSEIFDDQFSVERPDGSNFTLKIRSTKLEDSAMYFCASGTSYGYTFGSGTRLTVV.